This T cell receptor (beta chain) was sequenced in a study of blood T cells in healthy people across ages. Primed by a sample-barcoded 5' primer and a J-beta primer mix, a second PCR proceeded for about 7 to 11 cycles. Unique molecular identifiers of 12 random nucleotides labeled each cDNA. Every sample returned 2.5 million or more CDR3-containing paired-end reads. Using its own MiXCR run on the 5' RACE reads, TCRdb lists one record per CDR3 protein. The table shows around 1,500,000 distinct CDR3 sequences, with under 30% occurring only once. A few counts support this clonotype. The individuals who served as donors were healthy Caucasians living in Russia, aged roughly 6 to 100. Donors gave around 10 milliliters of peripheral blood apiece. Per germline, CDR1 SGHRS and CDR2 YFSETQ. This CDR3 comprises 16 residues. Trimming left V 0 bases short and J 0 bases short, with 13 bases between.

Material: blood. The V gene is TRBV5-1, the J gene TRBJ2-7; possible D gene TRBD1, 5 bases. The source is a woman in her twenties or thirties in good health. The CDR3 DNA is TGCGCCAGCAGCTTGGATCTTGAAGGGGTCTCCTACGAGCAGTACTTC. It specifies CASSLDLEGVSYEQYF.